These 23 T cell receptor beta chains share one sample of origin, sequenced in a study of T cells after yellow fever vaccination. TCRdb fed the 5' RACE reads into MiXCR, producing one record per CDR3 protein. The sample records about 99,000 distinct CDR3 sequences, roughly 5.8% being singletons. Sample: CD8+ T cells sorted from PBMCs, taken 10 days after the yellow fever booster vaccination. The receptors derive from a man between 18 and 35 years old who received the YFV17D yellow fever vaccine.

The rearrangement uses TRBV12-3 or TRBV12-4 and TRBJ2-1; 7 positions match TRBD1. The CDR3 contains 15 residues. V was pared by 5 bases and J by 2 bases, with 6 bases of the junction left unmatched. CDR3 in amino acids: CASSRYRGPYNEQFF. The CDR3 bases are TGTGCCAGCAGTCGTTACAGGGGACCCTACAATGAGCAGTTCTTC.

This clonotype was picked up a small number of times. The rearrangement uses TRBV23-1 and TRBJ2-7; D is possibly TRBD1 (5 bases). Being an ORF, TRBV23-1 has a function that is uncertain. CDR3 length: 13 residues. V lost 4 bases, J lost 4 bases, and 11 bases lay in between. DNA of the CDR3: TGCGCCAGCAGTCGACGACAGAGATACGAGCAGTACTTC. This codes for CASSRRQRYEQYF.

This clonotype was seen at least ten times. V is TRBV27 and J is TRBJ2-7; possibly TRBD1 for D (5 bases). Trimming took 5 bases from V and 0 from J, leaving 8 bases between them. Germline assignment: CDR1 MNHEY and CDR2 SMNVEV (reference sequence). The CDR3 is 13 residues long. CDR3 sequence (DNA): TGTGCCAGCAGTAAGGACACCTCCTACGAGCAGTACTTC. Amino acids: CASSKDTSYEQYF.

This sequence joins TRBV6-2 or TRBV6-3 and TRBJ2-3; TRBD1 is a possible D gene (5 bases). V shed 5 bases and J shed 3 bases, with 15 bases lying between them. Germline V gene lookup returns CDR1 MNHEY and CDR2 SVGEGT. The CDR3 runs 15 residues. CDR3 amino acids: CASSMRPAGTDTQYF. Here the CDR3 DNA reads TGTGCCAGCAGTATGCGCCCGGCAGGGACAGATACGCAGTATTTT.

This clonotype was observed a few times. The chain links TRBV7-9 to TRBJ1-1; perhaps TRBD1 as D (5 bases). This CDR3 is built from 14 residues. Germline CDR1 is SEHNR and CDR2 is FQNEAQ (reference sequence). Trimming cost V 5 bases and J 0 bases, with 10 bases left between them. The CDR3 DNA reads as TGTGCCAGCAGCGAGGGACGGTTGAACACTGAAGCTTTCTTT. Protein: CASSEGRLNTEAFF.

The gene calls are TRBV7-8 and TRBJ1-5, with a tentative D call TRBD1 (6 bases). Deletions cut 7 bases from V and 5 bases from J, with 21 bases between. The germline CDR1 and CDR2 sequences are SGHVS and FQNEAQ. This CDR3 spans 16 amino acids. The CDR3 region is CASTGGAGLDYQPQHF. CDR3 in DNA: TGTGCCAGCACGGGGGGCGCGGGTTTGGACTATCAGCCCCAGCATTTT.

The chain uses TRBV7-9 and TRBJ2-3, with D perhaps TRBD1 or TRBD2 (5 bases each). Between the trimmed V and J ends, which lost 5 bases and 1 base, there was a span of 16 bases. The germline V gene encodes CDR1 SEHNR and CDR2 FQNEAQ (reference sequence). This CDR3 region has 16 residues. CDR3 amino acids: CASSLLQVGGTDTQYF. The DNA for the CDR3 is TGTGCCAGCAGCCTCCTACAGGTGGGGGGCACAGATACGCAGTATTTT.

This clonotype was recorded many times. The V gene is TRBV4-3, the J gene TRBJ2-3; D gene uncertain. This CDR3 contains 17 residues. Looked up from germline, CDR1 is LGHNA and CDR2 is YSLEER. The V gene lost 0 bases and the J gene lost 1 base, with 14 bases spanning the gap. The CDR3 DNA reads TGCGCCAGCAGCCAAGACTCGCCAGGAAGACGCACAGATACGCAGTATTTT. This gives the protein CASSQDSPGRRTDTQYF.

The V gene is TRBV12-5, the J gene TRBJ2-1, with TRBD1 identical over 10 bases. The CDR3 contains 14 residues. V was clipped by 4 bases and J by 6 bases; unmatched bases: 3. Germline V gives CDR1 LGHNT, CDR2 FRNRAP. The CDR3 is CASGWGTGVNEQFF. DNA for the CDR3: TGTGCTAGTGGTTGGGGGACAGGGGTCAATGAGCAGTTCTTC.

The rearrangement links TRBV19 to TRBJ1-1, with TRBD1 matching over 7 bases. Per the germline V gene, CDR1 is LNHDA and CDR2 is SQIVND (reference sequence). V dropped 7 bases and J dropped 2; count of bases not matched to a gene: 13. CDR3 length: 16 residues. The CDR3 region has the DNA TGTGCCAGTATCCCACCCGGGACAGCAATCAACACTGAAGCTTTCTTT. This encodes CASIPPGTAINTEAFF. The full variable domain, rest sourced from reference TRBV19 and TRBJ1-1, is DGGITQSPKYLFRKEGQNVTLSCEQNLNHDAMYWYRQDPGQGLRLIYYSQIVNDFQKGDIAEGYSVSREKKESFPLTVTSAQKNPTAFYLCASIPPGTAINTEAFFGQGTRLTVV.

The genes are TRBV27 and TRBJ2-1, with 10 bases identical to TRBD2. V gave up 10 bases and J gave up 7 bases; unmatched junction bases: 10. The CDR3 is made up of 14 amino acids. The germline V gene has CDR1 MNHEY and CDR2 SMNVEV (reference sequence). CDR3 coding DNA: TGTGCCATCAAAGCGGGGGGGCCGTTTAATGAGCAGTTCTTC. It yields the protein CAIKAGGPFNEQFF.

In its sample, this clonotype was seen a few times. The chain recombines TRBV6-2 or TRBV6-3 with TRBJ2-7; 9 nucleotides agree with TRBD1. Unmatched junction bases numbered 2, after V lost 9 bases and J lost 5 bases. Looked up from germline, CDR1 is MNHEY and CDR2 is SVGEGT. The CDR3 totals 11 residues. The CDR3 sequence: CASGTGNEQYV. Written as DNA, the CDR3 is TGTGCCAGTGGGACAGGGAACGAGCAGTACGTC.

In its sample, this clonotype was seen a few times. CDR3 nucleotide sequence: TGTGCCAGCAGTGCCCGGACAGGTGTTTATGGCTACACCTTC. It specifies CASSARTGVYGYTF. The J gene is TRBJ1-2, the V gene TRBV6-5; the match to TRBD1 covers 7 bases. Germline V lookup: CDR1 MNHEY, CDR2 SVGAGI. J lost 5 bases, V lost 5 bases, and 8 bases had no gene match. CDR3 length: 14 residues.

Many counts were recorded for this clonotype. The chain employs TRBV4-2 and TRBJ1-5; no definite D call. From germline, CDR1 is LGHNA and CDR2 YNFKEQ. The CDR3 consists of 13 residues. Between the trimmed V and J ends, which lost 0 bases and 6 bases, there was a span of 6 bases. The CDR3 reads CASSQEGSQPQHF. The CDR3 DNA is TGTGCCAGCAGCCAAGAGGGGAGTCAGCCCCAGCATTTT.

V is TRBV10-3 and J is TRBJ1-1; unclear D gene. Germline V gives CDR1 ENHRY, CDR2 SYGVKD. The CDR3 extends over 14 amino acids. V lost 0 bases, J lost 6 bases, and 11 bases lay in between. The CDR3 here is CAISESRSASEAFF. CDR3 bases: TGTGCCATCAGTGAGTCACGTAGCGCGTCTGAAGCTTTCTTT.

The chain links TRBV20-1 to TRBJ1-2, with D perhaps matching TRBD1 (5 bases). Germline-derived CDR1 and CDR2 are DFQATT and SNEGSKA (reference sequence). CDR3 length: 15 amino acids. V lost 0 bases to trimming and J lost 4 bases, with 15 bases between them. The CDR3 loop reads CSARDRGRGAYGYTF. The CDR3 DNA sequence: TGCAGTGCTAGAGATCGGGGCAGAGGAGCCTATGGCTACACCTTC.

This clonotype was observed many times. The J gene is TRBJ2-3, the V gene TRBV13; 13 positions match TRBD2. Germline CDR1 PRHDT, CDR2 FYEKMQ (reference sequence). The length of the CDR3 is 16 residues. V gave up 6 bases and J gave up 8 bases; unmatched junction bases: 11. CDR3 region: CASRPGLAGREFTQYF. The CDR3 DNA follows: TGTGCCAGCAGGCCGGGACTAGCGGGGCGAGAATTTACGCAGTATTTT.

This chain connects TRBV20-1 to TRBJ2-3, with D perhaps TRBD1 or TRBD2 (5 bases each). Germline V lookup: CDR1 DFQATT, CDR2 SNEGSKA (reference sequence). Trimming shortened V by 2 bases and J by 1 base, and 13 bases separated the two germline ends. The CDR3 length is 15 residues. The CDR3 spells CSARSGTEGTDTQYF. The CDR3 DNA is TGCAGTGCTAGATCCGGGACGGAGGGCACAGATACGCAGTATTTT.

The chain is built from TRBV7-9 and TRBJ1-2; D call uncertain. Trimming took off 2 bases at V and 7 bases at J, with 20 bases between the two ends. The CDR3 contains 16 residues. Per germline, CDR1 SEHNR and CDR2 FQNEAQ (reference sequence). In DNA, the CDR3 is TGTGCCAGCAGCTTATCTTCCTTCGGGATCGGTTTTGGCTACACCTTC. The encoded protein is CASSLSSFGIGFGYTF. The full variable domain, its missing parts supplied by reference TRBV7-9 and TRBJ1-2, is DTGVSQNPRHKITKRGQNVTFRCDPISEHNRLYWYRQTLGQGPEFLTYFQNEAQLEKSRLLSDRFSAERPKGSFSTLEIQRTEQGDSAMYLCASSLSSFGIGFGYTFGSGTRLTVV.

This clonotype appeared many times. The V gene is TRBV29-1, the J gene TRBJ1-2; D remains unclear. With 3 bases removed from V and 4 bases from J, the gap between germline ends came to 15 bases. The CDR3 runs 14 residues. Germline values: CDR1 SQVTM, CDR2 ANQGSEA. The CDR3 spells CSVDLSQTTYGYTF. CDR3 bases: TGCAGCGTTGATCTCAGTCAGACCACCTATGGCTACACCTTC.

This clonotype has more than one count but fewer than ten. V and J are TRBV7-9 and TRBJ2-5; no clear D. Trimming took 5 bases from V and 6 from J, leaving 7 bases between them. The CDR3 is made up of 11 amino acids. The V gene's germline CDR1 is SEHNR and CDR2 FQNEAQ (reference sequence). CDR3 amino acids: CASSPSQTQYF. In DNA, the CDR3 is TGTGCCAGCAGCCCCTCCCAGACCCAGTACTTC.

This clonotype was observed a few times. The J gene is TRBJ1-1, the V gene TRBV5-5; possibly TRBD1 for D (5 bases). The CDR3 totals 15 residues. V was shortened by 0 bases and J by 4 bases, with 13 bases between the two germline ends. The germline gives CDR1 SGHKS, CDR2 YYEKEE (reference sequence). CDR3 amino acids: CASSLEWGSVTEAFF. CDR3 sequence (DNA): TGTGCCAGCAGCTTGGAGTGGGGGTCCGTCACTGAAGCTTTCTTT. The full variable domain, in which reference TRBV5-5 and TRBJ1-1 provide the parts outside the CDR3, is DAGVTQSPTHLIKTRGQQVTLRCSPISGHKSVSWYQQVLGQGPQFIFQYYEKEERGRGNFPDRFSARQFPNYSSELNVNALLLGDSALYLCASSLEWGSVTEAFFGQGTRLTVV.

The chain is built from TRBV7-6 and TRBJ1-1; D is uncertain. CDR3 length equals 16 residues. V lost 4 bases and J lost 1, with 16 bases in between. Germline-derived CDR1 and CDR2 are SGHVS and FNYEAQ. The CDR3 coding sequence is TGTGCCAGCAGCTCAGAGGCTTGGCAGTGGAACACTGAAGCTTTCTTT. It codes for CASSSEAWQWNTEAFF.